This record covers a single T cell receptor (beta chain). Antigen specificity is unknown. The data stem from a study of cytomegalovirus exposure and HLA in healthy donors. Study background: Previous work identified roughly 120 million unique TCR beta sequences from around 200 million T cells. General study findings and limits: In an earlier analysis, productive rearrangement rates for most beta V segments clustered near 87% or 30%.

This CDR3 is built from 15 residues. V lost 0 bases and J 4 bases, leaving 12 bases between the germline ends. Germline-derived CDR1 and CDR2 are MNHNS and SASEGT. Likely unrecorded immune exposures existed in these nominally healthy donors. In the PCR, 60 Vbeta and 13 Jbeta primers were used. Original processing notes: Later, tens of millions of unique TCR beta chains were counted in an analysis, and roughly 11 million of them were shared. Assay: immunoSEQ multiplex PCR; the TCRdb copy retains only in-frame clones and omits some. V and J calls and clone size are as listed in that table; D and trimming were resolved from the DNA. The repertoire holds around 150,000 clones, roughly 80% seen once, with about 3.8% in the top ten.

The receptor's source is a man aged 35 to 55 in good health and CMV-seropositive. Material for sequencing was PBMCs. The V call is TRBV6-1, the J call TRBJ1-1; D uncertain. The CDR3 reads CASSEAILARTEAFF. CDR3 coding DNA: TGTGCCAGCAGTGAAGCGATTTTAGCGCGCACTGAAGCTTTCTTT.